These T cell receptor beta chains were read from a single sample in a study of shared clonotypes between healthy human individuals. Repertoires were generated with immunoSEQ multiplex PCR, while TCRdb's copy carries only in-frame clones and drops some. The repertoire holds 1,400,000 or so clones, with approximately 98.5% as singletons. Sequenced sample: naive CD4+ T cells sorted from blood. Receptors originate from a man aged 25-45 years in good health. Each CDR3 is given with its conserved first and last residue. Each record gives: clone size, J gene, V gene, D gene, CDR3 DNA, CDR3 protein. D genes are given only for firm matches. Not all rows give a size; the values are once, few, many and, for expanded clones, a class.

>.|TRBJ2-1|TRBV29-1|.
TGCAGCGCTGCCAACAATGAGCAGTTCTTC
CSAANNEQFF
>.|TRBJ2-5|TRBV18|.
TGTGCCAGCTCACCACCTGCCAAGGAGACCCAGTACTTC
CASSPPAKETQYF
>.|TRBJ2-7|TRBV5-1|.
TGCGCCAGCAGCCCAGCACCAGGGTCCTTATCCGAGCAGTACTTC
CASSPAPGSLSEQYF
>.|TRBJ1-1|TRBV2|TRBD1
TGTGCCAGCAAAGGGGACAGCACTGAAGCTTTCTTT
CASKGDSTEAFF
>.|TRBJ2-7|TRBV6-6|.
TGTGCCAGCAGTTACTCTGGTCCTTCCGCCTACGAGCAGTACTTC
CASSYSGPSAYEQYF
>.|TRBJ2-1|TRBV7-8|.
TGTGCCAGCAATGGGAATTACAATGAGCAGTTCTTC
CASNGNYNEQFF
>.|TRBJ1-4|TRBV5-1|TRBD1
TGCGCCAGCAGCCCCGGGGACAGGGGAAATGAAAAACTGTTTTTT
CASSPGDRGNEKLFF
>.|TRBJ1-5|TRBV15|.
TGTGCCACCAGCAGATATCAAAGTAGGCAGCCCCAGCATTTT
CATSRYQSRQPQHF
>.|TRBJ2-7|TRBV6-5|TRBD1
TGTGCCAGCAGTTCGCGTCCCGGGACAGGGGCCTACGAGCAGTACTTC
CASSSRPGTGAYEQYF
>.|TRBJ2-1|TRBV5-1|.
TGCGCCAGCAGCTTTAGCGGAACCTCCTACAATGAGCAGTTCTTC
CASSFSGTSYNEQFF
>.|TRBJ1-1|TRBV14|.
TGTGCCAGCAGCCCATTAGGGACACTAAAGAACACTGAAGCTTTCTTT
CASSPLGTLKNTEAFF
>once|TRBJ1-2|TRBV28|.
TGTGCCAGCAGTTTACTTTCCTTAGACACTCTTACCTATGGCTACACCTTC
CASSLLSLDTLTYGYTF
>.|TRBJ2-5|TRBV6-6|.
TGTGCCAGCAGCCGGGGGGAGACCCAGTACTTC
CASSRGETQYF
>.|TRBJ2-7|TRBV9|TRBD1
TGTGCCAGCAGCGTAGACGACAGGGTATCCTACGAGCAGTACTTC
CASSVDDRVSYEQYF
>.|TRBJ2-5|TRBV28|.
TGTGCCAGCAGACGTCGGCCCCTCAGGGGTGAAGAGACCCAGTACTTC
CASRRRPLRGEETQYF
>.|TRBJ2-5|TRBV18|TRBD1
TGTGCCAGCTCACCACTAACAGGGGCTCGGGAGACCCAGTACTTC
CASSPLTGARETQYF
>.|TRBJ2-5|TRBV7-2|.
TGTGCCAGCAGCCGTCAAGAGACCCAGTACTTC
CASSRQETQYF